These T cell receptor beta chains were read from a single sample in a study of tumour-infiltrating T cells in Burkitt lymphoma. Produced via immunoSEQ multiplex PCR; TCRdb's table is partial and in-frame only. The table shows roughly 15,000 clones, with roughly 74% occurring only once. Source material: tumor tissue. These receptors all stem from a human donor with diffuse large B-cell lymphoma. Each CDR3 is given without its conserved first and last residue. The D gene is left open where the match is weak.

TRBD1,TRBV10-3,ATAGGAEIHGYT
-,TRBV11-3,ASSPSMGSYNEQF
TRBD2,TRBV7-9,ASSLSGDLWDEQF
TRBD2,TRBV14,ASSPVSGRSYEQY
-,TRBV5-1,ASSLGMRETQY
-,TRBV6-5,ASSYGGDAYGYT
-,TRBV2,ASQAGGRYGYT
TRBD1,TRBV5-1,ASSGQGNYGYT
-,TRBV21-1,ASSLGLGTGLTDNYGYT
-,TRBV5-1,ASSLRSFFQETQY
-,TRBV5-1,ASSLGGGLREKLF
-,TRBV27,ASSLRLTDTQY
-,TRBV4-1,ASSQAVGLSTGELF
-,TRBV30,AWSELGVRTQY